This T cell receptor (beta chain) was sequenced for a study of blood T cell repertoires in COVID-19. About the research overall: Researchers got acute and convalescent COVID-19 samples from the United States, Italy and Spain. Sources were T cells, B-cell-depleted T cells, or PBMCs; the material itself was cDNA or gDNA.

In this sample, this clone turned up a few times. As processed by the authors: Reference gene primer amplification gave estimated nucleated cell counts. Clones were read by immunoSEQ multiplex PCR, and TCRdb kept only the in-frame ones, dropping some. The DNA was the basis for D and trimming; V, J and clone size are from that table. The sample lists some 180,000 clones; 76% were seen once. V was pared by 8 bases and J by 1 base, with 9 bases of the junction left unmatched. Germline CDR1 is WSHSY and CDR2 is SAAADI. This CDR3 has 15 amino acids. The sample was peripheral blood. The rearrangement uses TRBV10-2 and TRBJ1-1; 8 nucleotides line up with TRBD1. This TCR was sampled from a woman between 45 and 60 years old with active or convalescent COVID-19. The CDR3 is CASLDRGGGNTEAFF. In nucleotides, the CDR3 is TGCGCCAGCTTAGACAGGGGAGGGGGGAACACTGAAGCTTTCTTT.